The rows below give T cell receptor beta chains drawn from one sample of a study of blood T cell repertoires in COVID-19. The table came from immunoSEQ multiplex PCR; TCRdb's copy has only in-frame clones and leaves some out. The sample lists 85,000 to 120,000 clones, approximately 78% occurring once. The sample taken for sequencing was peripheral blood. These receptors came from a man in his sixties with active or convalescent COVID-19. CDR3s include the opening cysteine and the closing phenylalanine or tryptophan. A D gene is named only where the DNA matches it firmly. Size is stated for part of the rows, as once, few or many counts, or as a class when the clone is expanded.

>TRBJ2-7|TRBV7-8|NA|NA
TGTGCCAGCAGCTTAAGGCCGAGGAGGGCTGGGGAGCAGTACTTC
CASSLRPRRAGEQYF
>TRBJ1-2|TRBV29-1|NA|NA
TGCAGCGTTGCGGGGGATTATGGCTACACCTTC
CSVAGDYGYTF
>TRBJ1-6|TRBV20-1|NA|TRBD1
TGCAGTGCTAGTGTGGGACAGGGGGCTGGTGCACCCCTCCACTTT
CSASVGQGAGAPLHF
>TRBJ1-1|TRBV10-1|few|NA
TGCGCCAGCAGCTCAAGGCAGGGATTAAGGGGCATGAACACTGAAGCTTTCTTT
CASSSRQGLRGMNTEAFF
>TRBJ1-4|TRBV5-1|NA|NA
TGCGCCAGCAGGCGGGGGGCGGGTGAAAAACTGTTTTTT
CASRRGAGEKLFF
>TRBJ2-3|TRBV7-2|NA|TRBD2
TGTGCCAGCAGCTTAGTGGCTAGCGGATACACAGATACGCAGTATTTT
CASSLVASGYTDTQYF
>TRBJ1-5|TRBV18|NA|NA
TGTGCCAGCTCACTACAGGGTGGGCCCCAGCATTTT
CASSLQGGPQHF
>TRBJ2-5|TRBV11-3|NA|NA
TGTGCCAGCAGCTTAGGGGCGACGAACCAAGAGACCCAGTACTTC
CASSLGATNQETQYF
>TRBJ2-5|TRBV29-1|NA|NA
TGCAGCGTAGCAGGGATCGGGCAAGAGACCCAGTACTTC
CSVAGIGQETQYF
>TRBJ2-7|TRBV7-9|NA|TRBD2
TGTGCCAGCAGCTTAGGGGTTGCGGGAGAAAGTTACGAGCAGTACTTC
CASSLGVAGESYEQYF
>TRBJ2-3|TRBV7-9|NA|NA
TGTGCCAGCAGCTTAGGGCTAGCCCCCACAGATACGCAGTATTTT
CASSLGLAPTDTQYF
>TRBJ1-2|TRBV2|NA|TRBD1
TGTGCCAGCAGTGTACAAACAGGGGGAGGAGGAGTGACGTATGGCTACACCTTC
CASSVQTGGGGVTYGYTF
>TRBJ1-6|TRBV5-1|few|TRBD1
TGCGCCAGCAGGGGGACAGGGATGAATTCACCCCTCCACTTT
CASRGTGMNSPLHF
>TRBJ2-2|TRBV5-1|NA|NA
TGCGCCAGCAGCTTGGGCCAGGACTTTTACACCGGGGAGCTGTTTTTT
CASSLGQDFYTGELFF
>TRBJ2-2|TRBV7-3|many|NA
TGTGCCAGCAGCTTAGGCGGGCCGGGGAGGGAGCTGTTTTTT
CASSLGGPGRELFF
>TRBJ1-6|TRBV5-6|NA|NA
TGTGCCAGCAGCCCCCAAACGGGGGAGTCACCCCTCCACTTT
CASSPQTGESPLHF
>TRBJ2-6|TRBV14|NA|NA
TGTGCCAGCAGTCATGAGGGGGCCAACGTCCTGACTTTC
CASSHEGANVLTF
>TRBJ1-2|TRBV28|few|NA
TGTGCCAGCAGTTCACTTGGCTACACCTTC
CASSSLGYTF
>TRBJ2-1|TRBV28|NA|TRBD1
TGTGCCAGCGGGGACAGGTTTTCCGATGAGCAGTTCTTC
CASGDRFSDEQFF
>TRBJ2-1|TRBV30|NA|NA
TGTGCCTGGAGTGTGGGGCTGGGAATTTACAATGAGCAGTTCTTC
CAWSVGLGIYNEQFF
>TRBJ2-1|TRBV19|NA|NA
TGTGCCAGTAGTATGACCAGGGCCCCTACAAATGAGCAGTTCTTC
CASSMTRAPTNEQFF
>TRBJ2-3|TRBV3-1/TRBV3-2|NA|NA
TGTGCCAGCAGCAACCGGGGAGCAGATACGCAGTATTTT
CASSNRGADTQYF
>TRBJ1-6|TRBV24-1|NA|NA
TGTGCCACCAGTCAGGGGAATTCACCCCTCCACTTT
CATSQGNSPLHF
>TRBJ2-1|TRBV5-4|NA|TRBD1
TGTGCCAGCAGCTTATACAGGGGGTCCTACAATGAGCAGTTCTTC
CASSLYRGSYNEQFF
>TRBJ2-2|TRBV23-1|NA|NA
TGCGCCAGCAGTCCCCCAGACAGGAAGGACACCGGGGAGCTGTTTTTT
CASSPPDRKDTGELFF
>TRBJ2-1|TRBV24-1|NA|TRBD1
TGTGCCCCCCCCGGGACAGGGGGCTGGAATGAGCAGTTCTTC
CAPPGTGGWNEQFF
>TRBJ2-3|TRBV3-1/TRBV3-2|NA|NA
TGTGCCAGCAGCCGCCGGAGGGGAGCAGATACGCAGTATTTT
CASSRRRGADTQYF
>TRBJ1-3|TRBV14|NA|TRBD1
TGTGCCAGCAGCCAGAGGTGGGGACAGAACACCATATATTTT
CASSQRWGQNTIYF
>TRBJ2-7|TRBV18|few|TRBD1
TGTGCCAGCTCAGCCGGGACAGCGGCTAGCGAGCAGTACTTC
CASSAGTAASEQYF
>TRBJ2-7|TRBV28|NA|TRBD2
TGTGCCAGCAGCTGGACTAGCGGGATTGTCGAGCAGTACTTC
CASSWTSGIVEQYF
>TRBJ2-3|TRBV7-2|NA|TRBD2
TGTGCCAGCAGCTCGGCCGGGACTAGGAGCACAGATACGCAGTATTTT
CASSSAGTRSTDTQYF
>TRBJ1-4|TRBV3-1/TRBV3-2|NA|NA
TGTGCCAGCAGCCAAGACGGAGGGACGGTTAATGAAAAACTGTTTTTT
CASSQDGGTVNEKLFF
>TRBJ2-5|TRBV28|NA|NA
TGTGCCAGCAGCCCCGACGGGCAAGAGACCCAGTACTTC
CASSPDGQETQYF
>TRBJ2-3|TRBV4-3|NA|TRBD2
TGCGCCAGCAGCCAAGAGCGGAGGACTAGCGGGAGGCTAGATACGCAGTATTTT
CASSQERRTSGRLDTQYF
>TRBJ1-2|TRBV11-3|NA|NA
TGTGCCAGCAGCTTGGAGGGTCGGGGAGGGAGTTATGGCTACACCTTC
CASSLEGRGGSYGYTF
>TRBJ2-3|TRBV3-1/TRBV3-2|NA|NA
TGTGCCAGCAGCCAAGATGAGGCCACAGATACGCAGTATTTT
CASSQDEATDTQYF
>TRBJ2-7|TRBV5-6|few|TRBD1
TGTGCCAGCAGCTCCGGGACAGGGGCAAAGAGCTCCTACGAGCAGTACTTC
CASSSGTGAKSSYEQYF
>TRBJ2-1|TRBV11-3|NA|TRBD1
TGTGCCAGCAGCTCAAGGGGGCAACGGGATGAGCAGTTCTTC
CASSSRGQRDEQFF
>TRBJ2-1|TRBV10-3|NA|TRBD2
TGTGCCATCAGTGAGCCGGAGGCGGGAGGGAATGAGCAGTTCTTC
CAISEPEAGGNEQFF
>TRBJ2-3|TRBV15|NA|TRBD2
TGTGCCACCAGCAGAACCGGGAGGAGCACAGATACGCAGTATTTT
CATSRTGRSTDTQYF
>TRBJ1-5|TRBV5-6|NA|NA
TGTGCCAGCAGCTGGGGGGTAAATCAGCCCCAGCATTTT
CASSWGVNQPQHF
>TRBJ1-2|TRBV6-1|NA|NA
TGTGCCAGCAGTGAACCTGGGAGAGGTGGCTACACCTTC
CASSEPGRGGYTF
>TRBJ1-4|TRBV10-3|NA|NA
TGTGCCATCAGAGGAGGGGTAGGTGAAAAACTGTTTTTT
CAIRGGVGEKLFF
>TRBJ2-7|TRBV11-2|NA|NA
TGTGCCAGCAGCTTAATAACGGAGGATTACGAGCAGTACTTC
CASSLITEDYEQYF
>TRBJ1-3|TRBV21-1|NA|NA
TGTGCCAGCAGCAAACAAATACAGGGGGGGGGAAACACCATATATTTT
CASSKQIQGGGNTIYF
>TRBJ2-5|TRBV7-6|NA|NA
TGTGCCAGCAGCCCTAGGGGTACCCGGGAGACCCAGTACTTC
CASSPRGTRETQYF
>TRBJ1-2|TRBV25-1|NA|NA
TGTGCCAGCGGCCCCAGCATGGTAAGGGGAGGCTATGGCTACACCTTC
CASGPSMVRGGYGYTF
>TRBJ1-2|TRBV6-5|NA|NA
TGTGCCAGCAGCCAGGGATATGGCTACACCTTC
CASSQGYGYTF
>TRBJ1-2|TRBV10-2|NA|NA
TGCGCCAGCAGACAGGGATCCAACTATGGCTACACCTTC
CASRQGSNYGYTF
>TRBJ2-1|TRBV7-8|NA|TRBD2
TGTGCCAGCAGCCCCGGGGGGGGCGAGCAGTTCTTC
CASSPGGGEQFF
>TRBJ2-7|TRBV29-1|NA|TRBD2
TGCAGCGTTGAAGGTCAGAGCGGGAACGAGCAGTACTTC
CSVEGQSGNEQYF
>TRBJ2-2|TRBV5-1|NA|TRBD2
TGCGCCAGCAGCTCCCTTAGCGGGAGCGGCACCGGGGAGCTGTTTTTT
CASSSLSGSGTGELFF